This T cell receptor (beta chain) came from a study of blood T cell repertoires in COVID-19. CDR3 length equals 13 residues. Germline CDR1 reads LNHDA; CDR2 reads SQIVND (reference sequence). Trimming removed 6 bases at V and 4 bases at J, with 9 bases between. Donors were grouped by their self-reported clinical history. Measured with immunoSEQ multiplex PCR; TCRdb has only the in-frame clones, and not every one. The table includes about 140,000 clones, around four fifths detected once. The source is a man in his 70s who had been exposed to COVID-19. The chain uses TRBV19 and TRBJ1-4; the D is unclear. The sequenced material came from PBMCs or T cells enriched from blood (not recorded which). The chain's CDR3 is CASRTQNNEKLFF. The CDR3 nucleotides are TGTGCCAGTAGAACACAGAATAATGAAAAACTGTTTTTT. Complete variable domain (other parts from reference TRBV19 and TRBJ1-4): DGGITQSPKYLFRKEGQNVTLSCEQNLNHDAMYWYRQDPGQGLRLIYYSQIVNDFQKGDIAEGYSVSREKKESFPLTVTSAQKNPTAFYLCASRTQNNEKLFFGSGTQLSVL.